This is a list of T cell receptor beta chains from one sample in a study of technical replicates of blood from a few donors. Sequencing used immunoSEQ multiplex PCR; TCRdb keeps in-frame clones, though not all of them. In the table there are more than 75,000 clones, roughly 94% of which are singletons. Specimen: T cells isolated from PBMCs. These receptor sequences come from a human donor in good health. The CDR3 runs from the conserved cysteine through the conserved F or W. D genes are given only for firm matches. Rows may omit the clone size; those that give it use once, few, many or a size class.

J	size	D	V	CDR3	DNA
TRBJ2-3	.	.	TRBV29-1	CSVGGGERLTQYF	TGCAGCGTGGGGGGGGGCGAGAGGCTTACGCAGTATTTT
TRBJ2-7	.	TRBD1	TRBV11-2	CASSSPGQGAYEQYF	TGTGCCAGCAGCTCGCCGGGACAGGGGGCGTACGAGCAGTACTTC
TRBJ1-1	.	.	TRBV7-8	CASRKSRLNTEAFF	TGTGCCAGCAGAAAGAGCAGGCTGAACACTGAAGCTTTCTTT
TRBJ2-1	.	TRBD2	TRBV30	CAWGSGGGYNEQFF	TGTGCCTGGGGTTCCGGCGGGGGGTACAATGAGCAGTTCTTC
TRBJ1-2	.	.	TRBV19	CASSTGVEGYTF	TGTGCCAGTTCGACAGGAGTGGAGGGCTACACCTTC
TRBJ1-1	.	.	TRBV19	CASSIGQVNTEAFF	TGTGCCAGTAGTATAGGACAAGTGAACACTGAAGCTTTCTTT
TRBJ1-2	once	.	TRBV19	CASSIGENYGYTF	TGTGCCAGTAGTATAGGGGAGAACTATGGCTACACCTTC
TRBJ2-1	.	.	TRBV27	CASEPSGHSDYNEQFF	TGTGCCAGCGAGCCATCGGGACACTCGGACTACAATGAGCAGTTCTTC
TRBJ2-7	.	TRBD1	TRBV5-1	CASSYGTGPYEQYF	TGCGCCAGCAGCTACGGGACAGGGCCCTACGAGCAGTACTTC
TRBJ1-5	once	.	TRBV7-6	CASSLDLGDGPQHF	TGTGCCAGCAGCTTAGATTTAGGGGATGGGCCCCAGCATTTT
TRBJ1-2	once	TRBD1	TRBV9	CASKADRDGYTF	TGTGCCAGTAAGGCGGACAGGGACGGCTACACCTTC
TRBJ2-5	.	TRBD2	TRBV4-1	CASSQETGLRPGAQYF	TGCGCCAGCAGCCAAGAGACGGGACTAAGACCGGGGGCCCAGTACTTC
TRBJ2-1	.	TRBD2	TRBV5-1	CASSYGTSGGQANEQFF	TGCGCCAGCAGCTATGGGACTAGCGGGGGGCAGGCCAATGAGCAGTTCTTC
TRBJ1-5	.	TRBD1	TRBV4-1	CASTPIDRGNQPQHF	TGCGCCAGCACCCCGATCGACAGGGGGAATCAGCCCCAGCATTTT
TRBJ2-3	.	.	TRBV27	CASSSLHTQYF	TGTGCCAGCAGTTCCCTTCATACGCAGTATTTT
TRBJ2-7	.	.	TRBV28	CASSLYQEQYF	TGTGCCAGCAGTTTATACCAGGAGCAGTACTTC
TRBJ1-1	.	TRBD1	TRBV2	CASSGGDSRYSEAFF	TGTGCCAGCAGTGGAGGGGACAGCCGCTATAGTGAAGCTTTCTTT
TRBJ2-5	.	TRBD1	TRBV7-8	CASSYRTGSPTQETQYF	TGTGCCAGCAGCTATAGGACAGGGTCACCTACCCAAGAGACCCAGTACTTC
TRBJ2-1	once	TRBD2	TRBV11-2	CASSGFTFVSGGSYNEQFF	TGTGCCAGCAGCGGATTTACATTCGTTAGCGGGGGCTCCTACAATGAGCAGTTCTTC
TRBJ1-2	.	TRBD1	TRBV5-4	CASSPGTGGGDIGYTF	TGTGCCAGCAGCCCGGGGACAGGGGGCGGCGATATCGGCTACACCTTC
TRBJ2-5	.	.	TRBV19	CASSRAETQYF	TGTGCCAGTAGTAGAGCTGAGACCCAGTACTTC